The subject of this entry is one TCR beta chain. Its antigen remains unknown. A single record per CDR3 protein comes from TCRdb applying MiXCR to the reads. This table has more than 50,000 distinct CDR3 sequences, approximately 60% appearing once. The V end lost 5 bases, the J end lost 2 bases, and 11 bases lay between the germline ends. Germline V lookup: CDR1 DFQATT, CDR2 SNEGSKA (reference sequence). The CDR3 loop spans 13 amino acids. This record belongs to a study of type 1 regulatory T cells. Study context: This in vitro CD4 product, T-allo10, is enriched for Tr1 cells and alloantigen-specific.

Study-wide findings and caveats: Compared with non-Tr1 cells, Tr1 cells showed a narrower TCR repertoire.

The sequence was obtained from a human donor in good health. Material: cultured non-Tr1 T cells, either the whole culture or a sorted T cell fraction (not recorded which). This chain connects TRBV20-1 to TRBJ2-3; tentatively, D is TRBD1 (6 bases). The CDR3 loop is CSALGQSTDTQYF. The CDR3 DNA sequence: TGCAGTGCTTTAGGACAGTCCACAGATACGCAGTATTTT.